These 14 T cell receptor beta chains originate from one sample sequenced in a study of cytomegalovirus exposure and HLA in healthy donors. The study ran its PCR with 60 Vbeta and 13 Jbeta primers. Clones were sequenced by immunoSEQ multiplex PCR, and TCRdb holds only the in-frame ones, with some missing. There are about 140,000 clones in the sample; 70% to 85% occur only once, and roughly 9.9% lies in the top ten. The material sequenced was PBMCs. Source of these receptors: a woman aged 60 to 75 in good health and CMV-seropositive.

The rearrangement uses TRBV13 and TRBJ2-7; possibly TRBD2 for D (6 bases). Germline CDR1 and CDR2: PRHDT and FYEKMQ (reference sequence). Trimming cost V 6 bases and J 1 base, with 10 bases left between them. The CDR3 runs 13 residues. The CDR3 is CASSEGGSYEQYF. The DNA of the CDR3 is TGTGCCAGCAGTGAAGGAGGGTCCTACGAGCAGTACTTC.

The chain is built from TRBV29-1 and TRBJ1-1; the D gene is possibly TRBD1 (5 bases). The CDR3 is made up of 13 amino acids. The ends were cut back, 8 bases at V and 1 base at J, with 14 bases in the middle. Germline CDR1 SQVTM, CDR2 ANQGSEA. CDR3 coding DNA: TGCAGCACCGGGGGGGGTCCGAACACTGAAGCTTTCTTT. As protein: CSTGGGPNTEAFF.

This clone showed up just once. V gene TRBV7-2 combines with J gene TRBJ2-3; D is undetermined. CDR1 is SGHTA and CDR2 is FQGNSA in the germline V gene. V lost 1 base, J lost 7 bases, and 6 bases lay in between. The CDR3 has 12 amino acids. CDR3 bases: TGTGCCAGCAGCTTAGTCTCTAATACGCAGTATTTT. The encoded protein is CASSLVSNTQYF.

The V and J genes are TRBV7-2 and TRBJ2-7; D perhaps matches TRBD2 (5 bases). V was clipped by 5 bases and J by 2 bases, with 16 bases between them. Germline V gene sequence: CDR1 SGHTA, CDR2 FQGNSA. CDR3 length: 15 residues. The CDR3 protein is CASSPRAAATYEQYF. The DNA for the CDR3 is TGTGCCAGCAGCCCAAGGGCAGCGGCTACCTACGAGCAGTACTTC.

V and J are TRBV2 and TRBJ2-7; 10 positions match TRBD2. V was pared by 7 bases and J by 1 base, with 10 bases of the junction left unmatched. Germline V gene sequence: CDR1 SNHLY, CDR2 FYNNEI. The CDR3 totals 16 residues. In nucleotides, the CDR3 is TGTGCCAGCACCTTTACTAGCGGGATAGGGTCCTACGAGCAGTACTTC. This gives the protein CASTFTSGIGSYEQYF.

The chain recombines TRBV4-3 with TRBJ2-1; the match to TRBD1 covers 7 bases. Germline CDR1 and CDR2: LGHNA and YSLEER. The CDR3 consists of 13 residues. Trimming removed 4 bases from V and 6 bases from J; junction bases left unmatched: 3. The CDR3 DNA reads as TGCGCCAGCAGCCCCGGGACAGCCAATGAGCAGTTCTTC. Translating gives CASSPGTANEQFF.

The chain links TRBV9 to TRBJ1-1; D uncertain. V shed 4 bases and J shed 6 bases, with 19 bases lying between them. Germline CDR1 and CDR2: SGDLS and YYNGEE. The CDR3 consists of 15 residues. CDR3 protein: CASSPEGRVGSEAFF. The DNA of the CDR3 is TGTGCCAGCAGCCCTGAAGGGAGGGTTGGTTCTGAAGCTTTCTTT.

DNA of the CDR3: TGCGCCAGCAGCCCCAGTCAGGACGAGCAGTACTTC. Its protein is CASSPSQDEQYF. The rearrangement uses TRBV5-1 and TRBJ2-7; D gene ambiguous. CDR1 is SGHRS and CDR2 is YFSETQ in the germline V gene. V shed 4 bases and J shed 5 bases, with 10 bases lying between them. This CDR3 has 12 residues.

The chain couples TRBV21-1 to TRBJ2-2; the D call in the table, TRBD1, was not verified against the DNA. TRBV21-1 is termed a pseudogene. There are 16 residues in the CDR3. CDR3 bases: TGTGCCAGCACCAAGGCGGACAGGGAGGGCACCGGGGAGCTGTTTTTT. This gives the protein CASTKADREGTGELFF.

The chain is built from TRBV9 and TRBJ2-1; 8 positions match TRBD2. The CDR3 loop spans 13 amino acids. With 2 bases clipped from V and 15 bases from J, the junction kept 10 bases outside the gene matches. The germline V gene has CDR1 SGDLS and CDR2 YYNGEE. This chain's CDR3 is CASSVDTSGGRFF. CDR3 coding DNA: TGTGCCAGCAGCGTTGATACTAGCGGTGGTCGGTTCTTC.

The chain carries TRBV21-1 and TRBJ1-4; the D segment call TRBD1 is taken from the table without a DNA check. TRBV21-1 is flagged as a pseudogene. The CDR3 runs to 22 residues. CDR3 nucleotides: TGTGCCAGCAGCAAAGTGTTAGACCCGTCGACAGGGACTCTTGCAACTAATGAAAAACTGTTTTTT. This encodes CASSKVLDPSTGTLATNEKLFF.

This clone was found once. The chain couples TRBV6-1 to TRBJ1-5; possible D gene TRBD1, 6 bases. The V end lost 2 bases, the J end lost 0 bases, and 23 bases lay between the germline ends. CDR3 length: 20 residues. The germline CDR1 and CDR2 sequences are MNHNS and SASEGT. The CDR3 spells CASSEFGGETGTFSNQPQHF. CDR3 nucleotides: TGTGCCAGCAGTGAATTTGGGGGGGAAACCGGGACATTTAGCAATCAGCCCCAGCATTTT.

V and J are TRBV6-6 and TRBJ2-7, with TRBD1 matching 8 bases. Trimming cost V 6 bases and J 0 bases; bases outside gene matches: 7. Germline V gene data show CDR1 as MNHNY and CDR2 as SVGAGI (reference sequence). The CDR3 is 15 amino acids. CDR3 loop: CASSEPGQASYEQYF. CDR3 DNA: TGTGCCAGCAGCGAGCCGGGACAGGCCTCCTACGAGCAGTACTTC.

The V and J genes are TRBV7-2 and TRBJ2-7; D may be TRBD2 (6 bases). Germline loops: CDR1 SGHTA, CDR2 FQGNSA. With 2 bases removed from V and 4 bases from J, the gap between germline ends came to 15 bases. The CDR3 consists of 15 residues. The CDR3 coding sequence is TGTGCCAGCAGCTTAAGAGCGGCTAGCGCTTACGAGCAGTACTTC. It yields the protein CASSLRAASAYEQYF.